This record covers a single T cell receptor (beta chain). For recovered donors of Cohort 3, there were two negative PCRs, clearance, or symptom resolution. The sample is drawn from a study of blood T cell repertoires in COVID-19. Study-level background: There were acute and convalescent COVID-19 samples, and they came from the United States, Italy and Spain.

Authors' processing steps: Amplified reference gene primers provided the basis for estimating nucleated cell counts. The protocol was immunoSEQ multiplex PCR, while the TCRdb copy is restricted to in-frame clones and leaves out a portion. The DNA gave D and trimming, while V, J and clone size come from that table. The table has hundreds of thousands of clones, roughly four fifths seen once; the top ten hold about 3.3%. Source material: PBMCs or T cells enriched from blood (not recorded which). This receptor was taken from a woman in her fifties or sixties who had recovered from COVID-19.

CDR3 residues: CASSLKGEWTEAFF. DNA of the CDR3: TGCGCCAGCAGCTTGAAGGGGGAATGGACTGAAGCTTTCTTT. The chain has TRBV5-1 and TRBJ1-1; perhaps TRBD1 as D (6 bases). Germline V lookup: CDR1 SGHRS, CDR2 YFSETQ. The CDR3 loop spans 14 amino acids. V shed 1 base and J shed 5 bases, with 12 bases lying between them.